This T cell receptor beta chain was documented in a study of blood T cell repertoires in COVID-19. This table comes from immunoSEQ multiplex PCR, and its TCRdb copy is limited to in-frame clones, with some not included. The sample consists of 150,000 or so clones, 84% of them appearing once. Germline V gene lookup returns CDR1 MNHEY and CDR2 SVGAGI. The CDR3 has 14 residues. V was shortened by 4 bases and J by 1 base, with 10 bases between the two germline ends. Everyone who took part was roughly 18 to 89 years old, and they came from about 25 US areas. V and J are TRBV6-5 and TRBJ1-1; D is perhaps TRBD1 (6 bases). The source is a woman between 50 and 59 years old who had recovered from COVID-19. Material: PBMCs or T cells enriched from blood (not recorded which). CDR3 region: CASSWRGGNTEAFF. CDR3 nucleotides: TGTGCCAGCAGTTGGAGGGGGGGGAACACTGAAGCTTTCTTT.